This T cell receptor (beta chain) was captured by sequencing in a study of T cell repertoires in cytomegalovirus infection. Background on the study: It was the public TCR beta signatures that indicated both CMV infection and matching HLA type.

Germline CDR1 is SNHLY and CDR2 is FYNNEI. Trimming left V 4 bases short and J 3 bases short, with 15 bases between. This CDR3 has 16 residues. General observations from the study: Carriers of CMV and the relevant HLA type were discriminated by public TCR beta frequency. In two of eight donors, the top clonotype was HLA-C-restricted CMV-specific.

TCRdb reprocessed the reads with MiXCR, giving one entry per CDR3 protein. The table includes about 490,000 distinct CDR3 sequences, 11% detected once. This clonotype has a handful of counts. Its antigen is unidentified. The sequence was collected from a human donor in good health (CMV status not recorded). Some clones in this sample may be carry-over from other donors' samples. The chain has TRBV2 and TRBJ2-2, with a possible D match to TRBD1 (5 bases). Input material: PBMCs. This CDR3 reads CASSVTAPRDTGELFF. The CDR3 DNA sequence: TGTGCCAGCAGTGTGACAGCCCCCCGGGACACCGGGGAGCTGTTTTTT.